These 26 T cell receptor beta chains originate from one sample sequenced in a study of T cell repertoires in cytomegalovirus infection. From the reads, TCRdb called clonotypes with MiXCR, one entry per CDR3 protein. The data hold a few hundred thousand distinct CDR3 sequences, with approximately 30% observed a single time. Their antigen targets remain unknown. This sample comprised cultured PBMCs, obtained from culture after CMV antigen stimulation. Source of these receptors: a human donor in good health (CMV status not recorded). Some clones in this sample may be carry-over from other donors' samples.

The chain carries TRBV7-2 and TRBJ2-3, with 13 bases matching TRBD2. Germline CDR1 SGHTA, CDR2 FQGNSA. The CDR3 has 16 amino acids. V gave up 4 bases and J gave up 4 bases; unmatched junction bases: 5. CDR3 residues: CASSSTSGRVADTQYF. CDR3 DNA sequence: TGTGCCAGCAGCTCCACTAGCGGGAGGGTTGCAGATACGCAGTATTTT.

The table lists this clonotype with a few counts. The chain carries TRBV4-3 and TRBJ1-1; possible D gene TRBD1, 5 bases. Per the germline V gene, CDR1 is LGHNA and CDR2 is YSLEER. Between the trimmed V and J ends, which lost 1 base and 9 bases, there was a span of 18 bases. The CDR3 extends over 15 amino acids. The CDR3 protein is CASSQVGSGGEKAFF. CDR3 in DNA: TGCGCCAGCAGCCAAGTCGGGTCGGGGGGAGAGAAAGCTTTCTTT.

This clonotype has a count of ten or more. The rearrangement uses TRBV7-8 and TRBJ1-1; 7 positions agree with TRBD1. Per the germline V gene, CDR1 is SGHVS and CDR2 is FQNEAQ. V lost 5 bases and J lost 3; bases outside the gene matches: 9. The CDR3 contains 15 residues. The CDR3 sequence is CASSRQTGAYTEAFF. The CDR3 region has the DNA TGTGCCAGCAGCCGACAAACAGGGGCTTACACTGAAGCTTTCTTT.

Ten or more counts support this clonotype. The rearrangement links TRBV5-6 to TRBJ2-1, with 10 positions matching TRBD2. This CDR3 has 14 amino acids. The ends lost 1 base at V and 7 bases at J; junction bases unmatched: 2. The germline V gene has CDR1 SGHDT and CDR2 YYEEEE. Written as DNA, the CDR3 is TGTGCCAGCAGCTTGCCTAGCGGGAGAAATGAGCAGTTCTTC. It specifies CASSLPSGRNEQFF.

This chain joins TRBV4-3 and TRBJ2-2; D remains ambiguous. The CDR3 extends over 16 amino acids. Trimming removed 6 bases at V and 4 bases at J, with 18 bases between. From germline, CDR1 is LGHNA and CDR2 YSLEER. The CDR3 region is CASRTTTKGLTGELFF. CDR3 sequence (DNA): TGCGCCAGCAGAACCACGACCAAGGGCCTCACCGGGGAGCTGTTTTTT.

V and J are TRBV6-1 and TRBJ2-7, with a weak D call TRBD1 (6 bases). V dropped 2 bases and J dropped 4 bases, with 21 bases sitting between them. Germline-derived CDR1 and CDR2 are MNHNS and SASEGT. The CDR3 loop spans 17 amino acids. CDR3 nucleotides: TGTGCCAGCAGTGAAATCGCCAAAACAGGGTTCGGGTACGAGCAGTACTTC. Its translation is CASSEIAKTGFGYEQYF.

This clonotype was picked up many times. The chain carries TRBV28 and TRBJ2-6, with 7 bases matching TRBD1. The CDR3 runs 20 residues. J gave up 8 bases and V 2 bases, and 21 bases lay outside the gene matches. Per germline, CDR1 MDHEN and CDR2 SYDVKM. In DNA form, the CDR3 reads TGTGCCAGCAGTTTAGTCGCTCGGACAGGCCTAACTCGCTGGTCCAACGTCCTGACTTTC. This codes for CASSLVARTGLTRWSNVLTF. The full variable domain, with the rest looked up from reference TRBV28 and TRBJ2-6, is DVKVTQSSRYLVKRTGEKVFLECVQDMDHENMFWYRQDPGLGLRLIYFSYDVKMKEKGDIPEGYSVSREKKERFSLILESASTNQTSMYLCASSLVARTGLTRWSNVLTFGAGSRLTVL.

The sample holds many counts of this clonotype. This CDR3 reads CASSLVGRTEETQYF. The CDR3 nucleotides read TGCGCCAGCAGCTTGGTGGGGAGAACCGAAGAGACCCAGTACTTC. The chain uses TRBV5-1 and TRBJ2-5, with D perhaps matching TRBD2 (5 bases). V lost 0 bases and J lost 3, with 12 bases in between. CDR1 and CDR2 from the germline V gene are SGHRS and YFSETQ. The CDR3 length is 15 residues.

The J gene is TRBJ2-5, the V gene TRBV20-1; either TRBD1 or TRBD2 may fit D (5 bases each). The germline V gene encodes CDR1 DFQATT and CDR2 SNEGSKA (reference sequence). Between the trimmed V and J ends, which lost 4 bases and 7 bases, there was a span of 19 bases. The CDR3 is made up of 14 amino acids. CDR3 residues: CSATDPRDRGTQYF. For the CDR3, the DNA is TGCAGTGCTACTGACCCTCGGGACCGAGGGACCCAGTACTTC.

V gene TRBV20-1 combines with J gene TRBJ1-1; TRBD1 might be the D (5 bases). This CDR3 spans 15 amino acids. The ends were cut back, 2 bases at V and 0 bases at J, with 13 bases in the middle. CDR1 and CDR2 from the germline V gene are DFQATT and SNEGSKA (reference sequence). CDR3 coding DNA: TGCAGTGCTAGAAGGGCAGGGAGGATGAACACTGAAGCTTTCTTT. This sequence encodes CSARRAGRMNTEAFF.

The chain links TRBV12-5 to TRBJ1-2, with unresolved D. This CDR3 contains 13 residues. CDR1 LGHNT and CDR2 FRNRAP come from the germline V gene. Trimming cost V 0 bases and J 6 bases, with 8 bases left between them. The CDR3 sequence is CASGLVLGDGYTF. The CDR3 DNA sequence: TGTGCTAGTGGTTTGGTGTTGGGAGATGGCTACACCTTC. The whole variable domain, filled in from reference TRBV12-5 and TRBJ1-2, reads DARVTQTPRHKVTEMGQEVTMRCQPILGHNTVFWYRQTMMQGLELLAYFRNRAPLDDSGMPKDRFSAEMPDATLATLKIQPSEPRDSAVYFCASGLVLGDGYTFGSGTRLTVV.

The chain uses TRBV19 and TRBJ2-5; TRBD1 agrees at 7 bases. The CDR3 totals 14 residues. V was pared by 1 base and J by 2 bases, with 1 base of the junction left unmatched. Germline V gene lookup returns CDR1 LNHDA and CDR2 SQIVND (reference sequence). CDR3 loop: CASSIVGQQETQYF. The CDR3 DNA reads TGTGCCAGTAGTATAGTGGGACAGCAAGAGACCCAGTACTTC. Full variable domain (missing parts from reference TRBV19 and TRBJ2-5): DGGITQSPKYLFRKEGQNVTLSCEQNLNHDAMYWYRQDPGQGLRLIYYSQIVNDFQKGDIAEGYSVSREKKESFPLTVTSAQKNPTAFYLCASSIVGQQETQYFGPGTRLLVL.

The chain couples TRBV7-2 to TRBJ2-5; no clear D gene. There are 12 residues in the CDR3. Looked up from germline, CDR1 is SGHTA and CDR2 is FQGNSA. Trimming removed 5 bases from V and 9 bases from J, with 13 bases in between. The CDR3 is CASSLSKSSQYF. The DNA of the CDR3 is TGTGCCAGCAGCCTTTCCAAGTCGTCCCAGTACTTC.

The chain combines TRBV6-8 with TRBJ1-6; D possibly corresponds to TRBD1 (5 bases). The V gene's germline CDR1 is MNHGY and CDR2 SAAAGT. V shed 3 bases and J shed 11 bases, with 11 bases lying between them. There are 13 residues in the CDR3. The CDR3 nucleotides are TGTGCCAGCAGTTATGGAACAGGACCACCCCTCCACTTT. Translation: CASSYGTGPPLHF.

This clonotype has only a few counts. This sequence joins TRBV7-9 and TRBJ2-1; TRBD1 is a possible D gene (6 bases). CDR3 size: 14 residues. V lost 9 bases to trimming and J lost 3 bases, with 15 bases between them. Germline V gene lookup returns CDR1 SEHNR and CDR2 FQNEAQ (reference sequence). In DNA form, the CDR3 reads TGTGCCAGTCCTGTCGACAGGCACTACAATGAGCAGTTCTTC. It encodes CASPVDRHYNEQFF.

V and J are TRBV11-2 and TRBJ1-1; unclear D gene. The CDR3 has 13 residues. Trimming left V 4 bases short and J 4 bases short, with 10 bases between. Germline CDR1 reads SGHAT; CDR2 reads FQNNGV. The CDR3 here is CASSSQWGTEAFF. The CDR3 DNA follows: TGTGCCAGCAGCTCTCAATGGGGCACTGAAGCTTTCTTT.

This chain links TRBV13 with TRBJ1-2; no clear D. The ends were cut back, 3 bases at V and 8 bases at J, with 10 bases in the middle. The V gene's germline CDR1 is PRHDT and CDR2 FYEKMQ (reference sequence). This CDR3 spans 12 amino acids. Written as DNA, the CDR3 is TGTGCCAGCAGCTTTATGAGAAACGGCTACACCTTC. Translated, it gives CASSFMRNGYTF.

The V and J genes are TRBV30 and TRBJ1-2; D is undetermined. The CDR3 has 11 residues. The V end was cut by 3 bases, the J end by 6 bases, with 8 bases between. Germline assignment: CDR1 GTSNPN and CDR2 SVGIG (reference sequence). Here the CDR3 reads CAWSRGDGYTF. The DNA for the CDR3 is TGTGCCTGGAGCCGGGGAGATGGCTACACCTTC.

This clonotype was recorded at least ten times. The chain is built from TRBV6-4 and TRBJ1-1; D is ambiguous. CDR1 MRHNA and CDR2 SNTAGT come from the germline V gene. Trimming pared 4 bases from V and 0 bases from J, leaving 6 bases between. The length of the CDR3 is 13 residues. CDR3: CASSAQLNTEAFF. CDR3 coding DNA: TGTGCCAGCAGTGCGCAGTTGAACACTGAAGCTTTCTTT.

CDR3 loop: CASSWGDSPLHF. The CDR3 bases are TGTGCCAGCAGCTGGGGGGATTCACCCCTCCACTTT. V and J are TRBV7-9 and TRBJ1-6; TRBD1 is a possible D gene (5 bases). CDR1 and CDR2 (germline): SEHNR, FQNEAQ (reference sequence). The V end lost 4 bases, the J end lost 8 bases, and 6 bases lay between the germline ends. CDR3 length: 12 amino acids.

This clonotype has a single count. This chain links TRBV20-1 with TRBJ2-7, with D possibly TRBD1 on 6 matching bases. This CDR3 contains 13 residues. V gave up 5 bases and J gave up 0 bases, with 11 bases separating them. Germline CDR1 and CDR2: DFQATT and SNEGSKA (reference sequence). CDR3 DNA: TGCAGTGCTTCACAGGGCTACTCCTACGAGCAGTACTTC. Its translation: CSASQGYSYEQYF.

This clonotype has just a few counts. V usage is TRBV6-1 and J usage is TRBJ2-7, with D tentatively TRBD2 (8 bases). Germline V gives CDR1 MNHNS, CDR2 SASEGT. The CDR3 totals 15 residues. The V end lost 6 bases, the J end lost 5 bases, and 20 bases lay between the germline ends. Here the CDR3 DNA reads TGTGCCAGCAGACCGACAGGGACTAGTACCCACGAGCAGTACTTC. Translating it yields CASRPTGTSTHEQYF.

The chain employs TRBV19 and TRBJ1-1; D gene uncertain. CDR1 LNHDA and CDR2 SQIVND come from the germline V gene (reference sequence). V lost 2 bases and J lost 0, with 4 bases in between. The CDR3 consists of 13 residues. Written as DNA, the CDR3 is TGTGCCAGTAGTATACACGTGAACACTGAAGCTTTCTTT. Translating it yields CASSIHVNTEAFF.

The J gene is TRBJ1-6, the V gene TRBV15, with D uncertain. Germline V lookup: CDR1 LNHNV, CDR2 YYDKDF (reference sequence). Trimming took 0 bases from V and 0 from J, leaving 9 bases between them. CDR3 size: 17 residues. CDR3: CATSRDPLSSYNSPLHF. Written as DNA, the CDR3 is TGTGCCACCAGCAGAGATCCCCTAAGCTCCTATAATTCACCCCTCCACTTT. Looking up the rest from reference TRBV15 and TRBJ1-6 gives the full variable domain: DAMVIQNPRYQVTQFGKPVTLSCSQTLNHNVMYWYQQKSSQAPKLLFHYYDKDFNNEADTPDNFQSRRPNTSFCFLDIRSPGLGDTAMYLCATSRDPLSSYNSPLHFGNGTRLTVT.

In this sample, this clonotype turned up a few times. V is TRBV2 and J is TRBJ2-7; D unclear. Germline V lookup: CDR1 SNHLY, CDR2 FYNNEI. The CDR3 sequence is 13 residues long. Trimming took off 8 bases at V and 4 bases at J, with 15 bases between the two ends. The CDR3 nucleotides read TGTGCCAGCGAAACTGGCCGTGCTTACGAGCAGTACGTC. Protein product: CASETGRAYEQYV.

This clonotype has just one count. The gene calls are TRBV12-3 or TRBV12-4 and TRBJ2-3, with TRBD2 identical over 9 bases. Germline trimming cut 5 bases from V and 2 bases from J; bases unmatched to any gene: 5. The CDR3 runs 15 residues. The CDR3 DNA sequence: TGTGCCAGCAGTCGGCTAGCGGGATACACAGATACGCAGTATTTT. This translates into CASSRLAGYTDTQYF.